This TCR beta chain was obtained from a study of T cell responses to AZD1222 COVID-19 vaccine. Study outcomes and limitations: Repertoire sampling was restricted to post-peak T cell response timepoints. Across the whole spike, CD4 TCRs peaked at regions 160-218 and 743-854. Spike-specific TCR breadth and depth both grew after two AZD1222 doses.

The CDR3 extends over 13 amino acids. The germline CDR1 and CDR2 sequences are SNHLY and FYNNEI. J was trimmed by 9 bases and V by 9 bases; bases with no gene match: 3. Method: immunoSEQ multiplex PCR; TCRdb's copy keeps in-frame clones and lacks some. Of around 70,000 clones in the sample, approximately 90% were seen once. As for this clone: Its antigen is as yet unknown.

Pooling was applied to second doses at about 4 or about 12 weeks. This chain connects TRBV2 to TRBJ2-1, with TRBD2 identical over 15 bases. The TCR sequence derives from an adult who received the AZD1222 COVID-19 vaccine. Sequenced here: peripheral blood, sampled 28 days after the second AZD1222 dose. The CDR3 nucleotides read TGTGCCAGGGGACTAGCGGGAGGATCTGAGCAGTTCTTC. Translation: CARGLAGGSEQFF. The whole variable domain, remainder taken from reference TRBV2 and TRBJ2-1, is EPEVTQTPSHQVTQMGQEVILRCVPISNHLYFYWYRQILGQKVEFLVSFYNNEISEKSEIFDDQFSVERPDGSNFTLKIRSTKLEDSAMYFCARGLAGGSEQFFGPGTRLTVL.